This T cell receptor (beta chain) was retrieved from a study of human T cells and chemical hapten exposure. Background on the study: Chiefly female patients presented with alopecia areata, totalis or universalis.

The sample's time point: patch test 1, 2 weeks after DPC sensitization. The treatment is: therapeutic diphenylcyclopropenone sensitization with weekly scalp DPC. Study-wide findings and caveats: Large CDR3 similarity clusters arose significantly more often from expanded TCRs than from controls.

Library construction involved attaching unique molecular identifiers to individual cDNA molecules, which allowed quantitative, reproducible TCR counting. TCRdb re-derived calls from the RACE reads in MiXCR, one entry per CDR3 protein. The table has under 150,000 distinct CDR3 sequences, roughly an eighth seen once. This clonotype was found a few times. Its antigen remains unidentified. The CDR3 consists of 15 residues. CDR1 and CDR2 (germline): SGHKS, YYEKEE (reference sequence). V was shortened by 2 bases and J by 0 bases, with 12 bases between the two germline ends. The V and J genes are TRBV5-5 and TRBJ2-7; D perhaps matches TRBD1 (6 bases). The source material was whole blood, sampled in connection with sensitization to the hapten diphenylcyclopropenone (DPC). The TCR originated in a woman aged 45-65 years with alopecia areata. Some clones in this sample may be carry-over from other donors' samples. This chain's CDR3 is CASSFYWGPSYEQYF. For the CDR3, the DNA is TGTGCCAGCAGCTTTTATTGGGGGCCCTCCTACGAGCAGTACTTC.